The T cell receptor (beta chain) under discussion was sequenced for a study of CD8 T cells in ankylosing spondylitis. Germline values: CDR1 LGHNA, CDR2 YNFKEQ. V shed 0 bases and J shed 2 bases, with 11 bases lying between them. This CDR3 has 15 residues. With respect to this clonotype: Its cognate antigen is unknown.

Study conclusions and caveats: Among TCR beta sequences, a motif of under ten highly homologous variants appeared characteristic of ankylosing spondylitis blood. From matched ankylosing spondylitis synovial fluid, disease-linked clones were reportedly recovered at significantly enriched levels. Previously reported in reactive arthritis synovial fluid and blood were some of the motif variants.

With molecular barcodes, quantitative 5'-RACE was used to make the TCR beta libraries. Each CDR3 protein is one row after TCRdb ran MiXCR on the 5' RACE reads. Among 200,000 to 300,000 distinct CDR3 sequences listed, more than 25% were seen once. The clonotype was recovered from a male donor with ankylosing spondylitis or in good health (not recorded which). The J gene is TRBJ2-7, the V gene TRBV4-2; D is unclear. The sequencing input was blood, either unsorted or a sorted T cell fraction (not recorded which). DNA of the CDR3: TGTGCCAGCAGCCAAGATTATACATCAACCTACGAGCAGTACTTC. It yields the protein CASSQDYTSTYEQYF.